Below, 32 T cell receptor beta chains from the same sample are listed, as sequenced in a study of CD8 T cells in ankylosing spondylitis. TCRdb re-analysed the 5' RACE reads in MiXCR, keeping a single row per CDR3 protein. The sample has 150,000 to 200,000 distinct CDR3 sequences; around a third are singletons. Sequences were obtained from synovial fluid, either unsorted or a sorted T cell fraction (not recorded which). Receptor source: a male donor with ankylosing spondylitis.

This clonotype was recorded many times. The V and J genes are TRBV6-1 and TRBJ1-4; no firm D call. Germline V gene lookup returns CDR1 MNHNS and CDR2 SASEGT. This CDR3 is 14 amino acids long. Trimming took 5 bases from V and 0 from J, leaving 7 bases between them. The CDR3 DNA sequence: TGTGCCAGCAGTATGGAGGCAACTAATGAAAAACTGTTTTTT. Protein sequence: CASSMEATNEKLFF.

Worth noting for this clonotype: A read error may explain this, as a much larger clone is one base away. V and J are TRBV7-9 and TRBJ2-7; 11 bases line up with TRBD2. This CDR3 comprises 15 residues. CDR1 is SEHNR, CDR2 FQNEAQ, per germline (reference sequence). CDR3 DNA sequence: TGTGCCAGCAGCTATACCGGGACTAGCGGCTACGGGCAGTACTTC. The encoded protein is CASSYTGTSGYGQYF. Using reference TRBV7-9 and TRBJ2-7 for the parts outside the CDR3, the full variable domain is DTGVSQNPRHKITKRGQNVTFRCDPISEHNRLYWYRQTLGQGPEFLTYFQNEAQLEKSRLLSDRFSAERPKGSFSTLEIQRTEQGDSAMYLCASSYTGTSGYGQYFGPGTRLTVT.

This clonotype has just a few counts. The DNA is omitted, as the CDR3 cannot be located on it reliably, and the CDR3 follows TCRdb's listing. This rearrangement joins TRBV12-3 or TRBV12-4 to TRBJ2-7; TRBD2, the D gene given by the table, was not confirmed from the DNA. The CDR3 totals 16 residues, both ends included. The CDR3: CASSFGAGGRDYEQYF.

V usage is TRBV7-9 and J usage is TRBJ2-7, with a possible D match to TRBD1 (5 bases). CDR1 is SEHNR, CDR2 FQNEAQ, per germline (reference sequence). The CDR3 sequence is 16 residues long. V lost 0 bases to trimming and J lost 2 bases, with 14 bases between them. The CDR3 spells CASSLALGQKTYEQYF. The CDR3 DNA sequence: TGTGCCAGCAGCTTAGCCTTAGGACAAAAGACCTACGAGCAGTACTTC.

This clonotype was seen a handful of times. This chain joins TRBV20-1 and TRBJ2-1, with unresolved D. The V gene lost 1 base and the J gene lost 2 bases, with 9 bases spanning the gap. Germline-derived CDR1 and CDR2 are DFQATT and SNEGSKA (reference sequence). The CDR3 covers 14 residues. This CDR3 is CSARGRFAYNEQFF. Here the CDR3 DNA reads TGCAGTGCTAGAGGCAGGTTCGCCTACAATGAGCAGTTCTTC.

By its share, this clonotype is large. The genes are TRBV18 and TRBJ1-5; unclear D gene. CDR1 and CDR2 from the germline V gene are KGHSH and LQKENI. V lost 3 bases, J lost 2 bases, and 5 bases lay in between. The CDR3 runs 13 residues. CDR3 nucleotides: TGTGCCAGCTCACCCCAGGGCAATCAGCCCCAGCATTTT. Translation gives CASSPQGNQPQHF.

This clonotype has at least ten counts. This CDR3 is CASSPGHSNSPLHF. The CDR3 region has the DNA TGTGCCAGCAGTCCGGGACACTCTAATTCACCCCTCCACTTT. V gene TRBV12-3 or TRBV12-4 combines with J gene TRBJ1-6; D is possibly TRBD1 (6 bases). Trimming took off 5 bases at V and 6 bases at J, with 11 bases between the two ends. This CDR3 spans 14 amino acids.

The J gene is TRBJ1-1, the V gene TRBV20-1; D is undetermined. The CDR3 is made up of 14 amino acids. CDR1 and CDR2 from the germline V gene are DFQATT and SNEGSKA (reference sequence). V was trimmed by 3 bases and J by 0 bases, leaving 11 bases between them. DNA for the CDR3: TGCAGTGCTAGTGGGCAAAGCATGAACACTGAAGCTTTCTTT. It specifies CSASGQSMNTEAFF.

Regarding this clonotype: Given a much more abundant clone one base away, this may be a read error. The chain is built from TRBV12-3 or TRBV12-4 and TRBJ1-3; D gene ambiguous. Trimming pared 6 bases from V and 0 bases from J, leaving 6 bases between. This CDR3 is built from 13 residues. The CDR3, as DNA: TGTGCCAGCAGCTTCGCCTCTGGAAACACCATATATTTT. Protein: CASSFASGNTIYF.

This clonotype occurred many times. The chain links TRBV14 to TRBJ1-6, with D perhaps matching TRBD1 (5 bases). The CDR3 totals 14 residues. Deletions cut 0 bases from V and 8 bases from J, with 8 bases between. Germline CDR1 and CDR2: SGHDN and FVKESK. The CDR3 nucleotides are TGTGCCAGCAGCCAAGATTGGGGGGATTCACCCCTCCACTTT. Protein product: CASSQDWGDSPLHF.

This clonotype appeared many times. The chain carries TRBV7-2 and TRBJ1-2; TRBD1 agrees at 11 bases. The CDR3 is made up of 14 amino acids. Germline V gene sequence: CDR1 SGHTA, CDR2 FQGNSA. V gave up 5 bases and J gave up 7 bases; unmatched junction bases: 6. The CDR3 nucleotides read TGTGCCAGCAGCGTGGACAGGGGGCGGACTGGCTACACCTTC. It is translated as CASSVDRGRTGYTF. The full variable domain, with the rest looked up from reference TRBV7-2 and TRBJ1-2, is GAGVSQSPSNKVTEKGKDVELRCDPISGHTALYWYRQSLGQGLEFLIYFQGNSAPDKSGLPSDRFSAERTGGSVSTLTIQRTQQEDSAVYLCASSVDRGRTGYTFGSGTRLTVV.

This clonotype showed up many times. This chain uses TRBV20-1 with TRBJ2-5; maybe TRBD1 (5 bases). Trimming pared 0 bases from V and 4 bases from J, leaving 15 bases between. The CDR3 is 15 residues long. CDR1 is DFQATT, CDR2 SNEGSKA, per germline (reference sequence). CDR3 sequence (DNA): TGCAGTGCTAGAGAGGCGGCAGGGTTTGGAGAGACCCAGTACTTC. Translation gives CSAREAAGFGETQYF.

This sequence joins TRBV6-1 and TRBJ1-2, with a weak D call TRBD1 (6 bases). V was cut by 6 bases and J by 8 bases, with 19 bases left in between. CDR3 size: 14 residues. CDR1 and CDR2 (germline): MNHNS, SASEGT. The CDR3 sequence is CASSSGQSSGGYTF. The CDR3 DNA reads TGTGCCAGCAGCAGCGGACAGTCTTCGGGGGGCTACACCTTC.

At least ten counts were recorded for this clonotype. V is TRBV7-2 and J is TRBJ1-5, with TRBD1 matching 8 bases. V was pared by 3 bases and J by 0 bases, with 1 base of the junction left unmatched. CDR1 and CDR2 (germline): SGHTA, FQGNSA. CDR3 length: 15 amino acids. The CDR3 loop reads CASSLTGDSNQPQHF. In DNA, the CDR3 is TGTGCCAGCAGCTTGACAGGGGATAGCAATCAGCCCCAGCATTTT.

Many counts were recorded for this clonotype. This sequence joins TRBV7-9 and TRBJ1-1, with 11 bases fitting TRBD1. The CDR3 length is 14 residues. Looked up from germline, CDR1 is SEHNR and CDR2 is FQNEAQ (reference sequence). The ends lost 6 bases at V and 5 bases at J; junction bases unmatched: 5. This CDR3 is CASRSDRGPTEAFF. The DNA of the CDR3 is TGTGCCAGCAGGTCGGACAGGGGGCCTACTGAAGCTTTCTTT.

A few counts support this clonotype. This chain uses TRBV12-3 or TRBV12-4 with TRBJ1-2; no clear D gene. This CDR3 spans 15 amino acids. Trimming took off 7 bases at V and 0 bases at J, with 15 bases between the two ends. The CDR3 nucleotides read TGTGCCAGCACCCGGACCGAGACCGCTAACTATGGCTACACCTTC. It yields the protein CASTRTETANYGYTF.

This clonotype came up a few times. In DNA form, the CDR3 reads TGTGCCAGCAGCCAACAGGGGGTAGGGACTGAAGCTTTCTTT. This gives the protein CASSQQGVGTEAFF. V is TRBV3-1 and J is TRBJ1-1; the match to TRBD1 covers 7 bases. Unmatched junction bases numbered 5, after V lost 2 bases and J lost 5 bases. Germline CDR1 and CDR2: LGHDT and YNNKEL (reference sequence). The length of the CDR3 is 14 residues.

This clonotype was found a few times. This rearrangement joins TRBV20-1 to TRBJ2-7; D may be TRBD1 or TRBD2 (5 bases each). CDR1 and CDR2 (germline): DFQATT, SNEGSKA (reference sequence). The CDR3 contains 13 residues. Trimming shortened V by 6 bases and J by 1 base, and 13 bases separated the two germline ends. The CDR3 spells CSAPGAASYEQYF. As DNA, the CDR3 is TGCAGTGCACCCGGGGCCGCGTCCTACGAGCAGTACTTC.

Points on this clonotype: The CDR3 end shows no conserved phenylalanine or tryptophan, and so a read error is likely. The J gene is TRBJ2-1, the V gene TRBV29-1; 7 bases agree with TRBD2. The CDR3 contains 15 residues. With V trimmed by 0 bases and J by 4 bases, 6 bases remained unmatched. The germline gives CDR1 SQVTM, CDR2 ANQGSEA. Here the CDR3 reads CSVEDRQRGYNEQFS. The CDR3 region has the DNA TGCAGCGTTGAAGATCGCCAGCGGGGATACAATGAGCAGTTCTCC.

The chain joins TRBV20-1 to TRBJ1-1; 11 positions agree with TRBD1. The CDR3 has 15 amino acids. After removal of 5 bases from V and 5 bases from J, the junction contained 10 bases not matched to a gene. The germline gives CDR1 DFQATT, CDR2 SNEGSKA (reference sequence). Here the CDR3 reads CSAFSGQGAGTEAFF. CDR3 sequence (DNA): TGCAGTGCTTTCTCCGGACAGGGGGCAGGGACTGAAGCTTTCTTT.

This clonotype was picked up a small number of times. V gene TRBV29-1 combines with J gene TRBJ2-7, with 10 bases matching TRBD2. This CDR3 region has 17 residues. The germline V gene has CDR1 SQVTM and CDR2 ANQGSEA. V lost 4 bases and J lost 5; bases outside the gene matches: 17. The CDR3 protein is CSVVRDPASGRIHEQYF. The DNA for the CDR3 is TGCAGCGTTGTGAGGGACCCCGCTAGCGGGAGAATCCACGAGCAGTACTTC.

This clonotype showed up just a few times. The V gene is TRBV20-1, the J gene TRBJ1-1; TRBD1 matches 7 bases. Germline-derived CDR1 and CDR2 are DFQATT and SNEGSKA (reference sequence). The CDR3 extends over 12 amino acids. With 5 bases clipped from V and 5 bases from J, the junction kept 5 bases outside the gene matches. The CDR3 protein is CSALQGRTEAFF. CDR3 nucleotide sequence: TGCAGTGCTTTACAGGGGAGGACTGAAGCTTTCTTT.

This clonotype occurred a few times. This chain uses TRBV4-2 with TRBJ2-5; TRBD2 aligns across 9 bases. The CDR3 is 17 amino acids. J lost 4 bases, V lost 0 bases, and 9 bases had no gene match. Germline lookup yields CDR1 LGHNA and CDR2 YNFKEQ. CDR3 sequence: CASSQDVAGGPVETQYF. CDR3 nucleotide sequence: TGTGCCAGCAGCCAAGATGTCGCGGGGGGGCCCGTAGAGACCCAGTACTTC.

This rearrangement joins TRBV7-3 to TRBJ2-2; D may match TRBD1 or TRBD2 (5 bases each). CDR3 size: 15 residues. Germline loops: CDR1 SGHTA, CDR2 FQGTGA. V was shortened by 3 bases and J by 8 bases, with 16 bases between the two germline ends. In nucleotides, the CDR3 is TGTGCCAGCAGCTTCTCCGGGGCCGGCACGGGGGAGCTGTTTTTT. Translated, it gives CASSFSGAGTGELFF.

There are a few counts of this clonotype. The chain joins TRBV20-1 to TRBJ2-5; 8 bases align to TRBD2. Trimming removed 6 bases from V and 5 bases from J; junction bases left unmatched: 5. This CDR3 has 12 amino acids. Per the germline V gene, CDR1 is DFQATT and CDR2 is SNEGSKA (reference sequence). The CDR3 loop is CSAPGLGETQYF. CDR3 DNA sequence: TGCAGTGCCCCGGGACTAGGGGAGACCCAGTACTTC.

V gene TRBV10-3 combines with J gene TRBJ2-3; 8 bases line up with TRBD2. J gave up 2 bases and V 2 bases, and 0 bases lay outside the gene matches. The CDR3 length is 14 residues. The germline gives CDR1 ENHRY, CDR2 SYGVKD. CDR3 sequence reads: CAISEGLATDTQYF. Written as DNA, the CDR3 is TGTGCCATCAGTGAGGGACTAGCCACAGATACGCAGTATTTT.

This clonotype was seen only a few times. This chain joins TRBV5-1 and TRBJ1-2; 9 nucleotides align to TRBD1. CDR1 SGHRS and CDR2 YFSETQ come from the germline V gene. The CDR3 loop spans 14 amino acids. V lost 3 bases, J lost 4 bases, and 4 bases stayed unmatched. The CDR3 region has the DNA TGCGCCAGCAGCTGGGGGGACAGGGCCTATGGCTACACCTTC. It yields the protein CASSWGDRAYGYTF.

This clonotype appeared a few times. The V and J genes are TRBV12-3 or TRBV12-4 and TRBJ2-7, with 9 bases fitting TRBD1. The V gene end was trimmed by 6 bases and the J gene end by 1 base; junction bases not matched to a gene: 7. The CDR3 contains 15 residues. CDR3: CASSRQGGKSYEQYF. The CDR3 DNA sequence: TGTGCCAGCAGCAGACAGGGGGGCAAGTCCTACGAGCAGTACTTC.

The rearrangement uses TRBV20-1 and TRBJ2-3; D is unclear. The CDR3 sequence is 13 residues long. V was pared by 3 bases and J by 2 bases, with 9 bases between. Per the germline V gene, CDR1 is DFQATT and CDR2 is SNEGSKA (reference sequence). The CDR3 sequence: CSARQRPTDTQYF. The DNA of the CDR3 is TGCAGTGCTAGGCAGCGACCCACAGATACGCAGTATTTT.

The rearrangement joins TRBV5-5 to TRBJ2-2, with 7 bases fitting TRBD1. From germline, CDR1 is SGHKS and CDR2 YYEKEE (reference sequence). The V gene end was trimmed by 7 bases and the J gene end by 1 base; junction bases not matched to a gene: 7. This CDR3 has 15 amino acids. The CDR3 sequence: CASARRTGNTGELFF. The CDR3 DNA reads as TGTGCCAGCGCCCGCAGGACAGGGAACACCGGGGAGCTGTTTTTT.

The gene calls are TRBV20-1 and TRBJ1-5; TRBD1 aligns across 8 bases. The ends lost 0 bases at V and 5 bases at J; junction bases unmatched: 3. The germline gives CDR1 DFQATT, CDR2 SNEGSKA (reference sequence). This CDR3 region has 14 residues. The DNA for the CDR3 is TGCAGTGCTAGAGATCTCAGGGGGCATCAGCCCCAGCATTTT. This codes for CSARDLRGHQPQHF.

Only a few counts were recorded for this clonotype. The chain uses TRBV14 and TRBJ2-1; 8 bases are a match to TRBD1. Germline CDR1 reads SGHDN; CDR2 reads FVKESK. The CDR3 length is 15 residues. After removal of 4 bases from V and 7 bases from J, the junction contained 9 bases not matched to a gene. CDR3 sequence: CASSPGGARYNEQFF. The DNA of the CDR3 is TGTGCCAGCAGCCCAGGGGGCGCAAGATATAATGAGCAGTTCTTC.